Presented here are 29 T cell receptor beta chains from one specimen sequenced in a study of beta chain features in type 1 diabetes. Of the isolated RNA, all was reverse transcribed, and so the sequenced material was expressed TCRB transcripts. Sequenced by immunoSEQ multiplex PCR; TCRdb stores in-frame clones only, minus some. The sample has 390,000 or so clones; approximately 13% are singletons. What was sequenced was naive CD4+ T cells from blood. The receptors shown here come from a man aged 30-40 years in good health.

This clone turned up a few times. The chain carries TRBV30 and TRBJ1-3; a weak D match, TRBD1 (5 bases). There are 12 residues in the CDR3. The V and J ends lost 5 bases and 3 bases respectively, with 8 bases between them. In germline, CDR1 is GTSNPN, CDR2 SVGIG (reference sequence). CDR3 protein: CAWQGNGNTIYF. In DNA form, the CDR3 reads TGTGCCTGGCAGGGCAATGGAAACACCATATATTTT.

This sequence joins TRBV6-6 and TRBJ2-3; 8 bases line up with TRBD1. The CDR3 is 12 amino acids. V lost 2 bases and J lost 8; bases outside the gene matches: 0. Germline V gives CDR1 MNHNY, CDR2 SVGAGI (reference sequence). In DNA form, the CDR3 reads TGTGCCAGCAGTTACGACAGGGGTACGCAGTATTTT. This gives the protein CASSYDRGTQYF.

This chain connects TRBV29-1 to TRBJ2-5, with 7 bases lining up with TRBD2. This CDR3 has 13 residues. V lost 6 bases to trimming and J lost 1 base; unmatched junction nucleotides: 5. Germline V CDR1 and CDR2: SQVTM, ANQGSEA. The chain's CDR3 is CSVVRGGQETQYF. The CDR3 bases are TGCAGCGTCGTACGCGGGGGCCAAGAGACCCAGTACTTC. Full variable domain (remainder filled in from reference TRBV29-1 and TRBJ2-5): SAVISQKPSRDICQRGTSLTIQCQVDSQVTMMFWYRQQPGQSLTLIATANQGSEATYESGFVIDKFPISRPNLTFSTLTVSNMSPEDSSIYLCSVVRGGQETQYFGPGTRLLVL.

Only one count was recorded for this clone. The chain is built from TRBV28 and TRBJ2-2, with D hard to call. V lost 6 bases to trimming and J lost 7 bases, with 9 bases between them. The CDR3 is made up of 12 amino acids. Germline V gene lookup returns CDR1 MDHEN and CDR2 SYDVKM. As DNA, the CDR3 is TGTGCCAGCAGGGTTATTATCGGGGAGCTGTTTTTT. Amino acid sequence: CASRVIIGELFF.

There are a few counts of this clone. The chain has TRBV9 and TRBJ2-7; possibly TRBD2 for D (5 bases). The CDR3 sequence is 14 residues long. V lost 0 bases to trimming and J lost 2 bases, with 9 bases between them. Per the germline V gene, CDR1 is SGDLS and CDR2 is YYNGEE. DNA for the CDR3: TGTGCCAGCAGCGTAGGAGGGCGAACCTACGAGCAGTACTTC. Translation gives CASSVGGRTYEQYF. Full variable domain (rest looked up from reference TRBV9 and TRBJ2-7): DSGVTQTPKHLITATGQRVTLRCSPRSGDLSVYWYQQSLDQGLQFLIQYYNGEERAKGNILERFSAQQFPDLHSELNLSSLELGDSALYFCASSVGGRTYEQYFGPGTRLTVT.

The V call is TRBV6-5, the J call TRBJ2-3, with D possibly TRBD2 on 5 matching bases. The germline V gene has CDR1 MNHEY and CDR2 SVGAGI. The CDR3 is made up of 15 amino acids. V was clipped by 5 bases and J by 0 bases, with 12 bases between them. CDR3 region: CASSLLGVSTDTQYF. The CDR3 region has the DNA TGTGCCAGCAGTCTCCTGGGAGTTAGCACAGATACGCAGTATTTT.

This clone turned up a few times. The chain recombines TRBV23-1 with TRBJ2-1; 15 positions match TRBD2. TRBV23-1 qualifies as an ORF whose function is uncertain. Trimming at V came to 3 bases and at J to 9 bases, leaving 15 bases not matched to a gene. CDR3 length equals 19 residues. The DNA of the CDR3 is TGCGCCAGCAGTCAGACAAGGACTAGCGGGAGGGCATCCTGGCCTGAGCAGTTCTTC. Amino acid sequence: CASSQTRTSGRASWPEQFF.

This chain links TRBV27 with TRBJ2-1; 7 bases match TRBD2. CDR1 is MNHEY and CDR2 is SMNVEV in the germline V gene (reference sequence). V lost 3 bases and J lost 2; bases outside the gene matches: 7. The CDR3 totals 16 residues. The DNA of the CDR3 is TGTGCCAGCAGTTTTGTCGCGGGGGAGACCTACAATGAGCAGTTCTTC. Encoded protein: CASSFVAGETYNEQFF.

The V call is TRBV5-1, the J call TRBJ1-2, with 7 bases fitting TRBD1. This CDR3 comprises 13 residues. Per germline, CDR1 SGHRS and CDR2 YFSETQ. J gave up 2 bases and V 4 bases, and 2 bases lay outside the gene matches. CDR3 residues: CASSTTGNYGYTF. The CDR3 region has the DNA TGCGCCAGCAGCACGACAGGGAACTATGGCTACACCTTC.

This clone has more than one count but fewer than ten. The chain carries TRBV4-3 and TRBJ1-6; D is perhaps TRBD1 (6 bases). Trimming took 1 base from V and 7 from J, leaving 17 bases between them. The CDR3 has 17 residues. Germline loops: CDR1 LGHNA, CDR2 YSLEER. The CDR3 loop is CASSQGPGHRLNSPLHF. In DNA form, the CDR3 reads TGCGCCAGCAGCCAAGGGCCGGGACACCGTTTAAATTCACCCCTCCACTTT.

In nucleotides, the CDR3 is TGTGCCAGCAGCTCTGGGACTAGCGGGAGGGAAATCCAAGAGACCCAGTACTTC. Encoded protein: CASSSGTSGREIQETQYF. This chain uses TRBV9 with TRBJ2-5; 16 nucleotides align to TRBD2. The germline CDR1 and CDR2 sequences are SGDLS and YYNGEE. V lost 4 bases and J lost 1; bases outside the gene matches: 7. The CDR3 contains 18 residues.

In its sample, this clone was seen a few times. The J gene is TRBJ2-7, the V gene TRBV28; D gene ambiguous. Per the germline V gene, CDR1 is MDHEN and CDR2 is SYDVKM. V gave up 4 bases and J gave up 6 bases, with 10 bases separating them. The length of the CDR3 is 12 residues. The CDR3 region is CASSSPWREQYV. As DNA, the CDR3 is TGTGCCAGCAGTTCCCCATGGCGCGAGCAGTACGTC.

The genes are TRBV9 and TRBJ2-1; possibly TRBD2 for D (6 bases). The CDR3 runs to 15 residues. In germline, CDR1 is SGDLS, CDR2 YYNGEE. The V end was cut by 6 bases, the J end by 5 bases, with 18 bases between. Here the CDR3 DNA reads TGTGCCAGCACCAGCGGGCAAGGAAATAACAATGAGCAGTTCTTC. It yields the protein CASTSGQGNNNEQFF.

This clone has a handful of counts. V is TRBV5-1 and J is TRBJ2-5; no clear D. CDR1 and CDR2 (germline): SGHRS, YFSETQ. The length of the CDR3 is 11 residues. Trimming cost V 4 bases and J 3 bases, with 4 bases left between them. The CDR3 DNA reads TGCGCCAGCAGCCAAAAAGAGACCCAGTACTTC. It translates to CASSQKETQYF.

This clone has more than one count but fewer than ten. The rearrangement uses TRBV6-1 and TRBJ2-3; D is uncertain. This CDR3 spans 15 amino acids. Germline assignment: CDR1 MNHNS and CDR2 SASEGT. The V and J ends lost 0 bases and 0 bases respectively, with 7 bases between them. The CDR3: CASSEAGFSTDTQYF. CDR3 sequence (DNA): TGTGCCAGCAGTGAAGCTGGGTTTAGCACAGATACGCAGTATTTT.

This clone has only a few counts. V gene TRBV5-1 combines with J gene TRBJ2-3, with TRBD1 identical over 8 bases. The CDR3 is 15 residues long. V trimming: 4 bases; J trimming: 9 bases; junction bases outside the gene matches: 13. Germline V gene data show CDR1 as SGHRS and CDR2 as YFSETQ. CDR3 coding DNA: TGCGCCAGCAGCCCGGGACAGGACCCGCGGAGGACGCAGTATTTT. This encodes CASSPGQDPRRTQYF. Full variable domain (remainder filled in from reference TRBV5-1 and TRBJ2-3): KAGVTQTPRYLIKTRGQQVTLSCSPISGHRSVSWYQQTPGQGLQFLFEYFSETQRNKGNFPGRFSGRQFSNSRSEMNVSTLELGDSALYLCASSPGQDPRRTQYFGPGTRLTVL.

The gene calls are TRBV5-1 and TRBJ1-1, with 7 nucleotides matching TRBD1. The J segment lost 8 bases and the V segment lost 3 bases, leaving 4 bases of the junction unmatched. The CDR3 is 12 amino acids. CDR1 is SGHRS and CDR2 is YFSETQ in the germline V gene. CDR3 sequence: CASSSTGSEAFF. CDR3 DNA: TGCGCCAGCAGCTCGACAGGGTCCGAAGCTTTCTTT.

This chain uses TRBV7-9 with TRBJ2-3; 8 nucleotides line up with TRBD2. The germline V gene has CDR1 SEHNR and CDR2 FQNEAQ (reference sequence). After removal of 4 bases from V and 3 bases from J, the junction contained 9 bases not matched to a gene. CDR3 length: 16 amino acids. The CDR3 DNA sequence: TGTGCCAGCAGCTCCAATCGGGGGGGCAGGACAGATACGCAGTATTTT. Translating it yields CASSSNRGGRTDTQYF.

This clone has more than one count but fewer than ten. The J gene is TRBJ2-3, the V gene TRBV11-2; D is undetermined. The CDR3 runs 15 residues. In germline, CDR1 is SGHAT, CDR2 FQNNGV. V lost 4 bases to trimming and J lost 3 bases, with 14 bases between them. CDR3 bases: TGTGCCAGCAGCTCCCGTACTACCCAAACAGATACGCAGTATTTT. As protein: CASSSRTTQTDTQYF.

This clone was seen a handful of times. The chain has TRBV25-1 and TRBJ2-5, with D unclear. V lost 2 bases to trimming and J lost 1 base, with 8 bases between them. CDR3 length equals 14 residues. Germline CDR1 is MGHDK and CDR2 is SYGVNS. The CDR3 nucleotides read TGTGCCAGCAGTGAACTTGCGAGCCAAGAGACCCAGTACTTC. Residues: CASSELASQETQYF.

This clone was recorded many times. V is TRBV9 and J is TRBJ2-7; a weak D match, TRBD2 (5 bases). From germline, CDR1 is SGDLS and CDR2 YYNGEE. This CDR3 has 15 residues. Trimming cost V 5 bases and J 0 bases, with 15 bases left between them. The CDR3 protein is CASSERRASSYEQYV. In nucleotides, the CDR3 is TGTGCCAGCAGTGAGCGGCGGGCCAGCTCCTACGAGCAGTACGTC.

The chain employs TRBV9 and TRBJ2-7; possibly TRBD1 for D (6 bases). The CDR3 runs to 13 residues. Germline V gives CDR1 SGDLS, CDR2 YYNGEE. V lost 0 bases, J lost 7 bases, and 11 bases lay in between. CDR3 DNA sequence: TGTGCCAGCAGCGTAGGGGAAACAGGGGAGCAGTACTTC. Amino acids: CASSVGETGEQYF.

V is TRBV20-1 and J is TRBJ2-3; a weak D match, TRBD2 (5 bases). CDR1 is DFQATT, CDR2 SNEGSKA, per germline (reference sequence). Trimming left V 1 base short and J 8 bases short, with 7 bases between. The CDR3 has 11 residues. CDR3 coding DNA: TGCAGTGCTAGAGGAGGAGGTACGCAGTATTTT. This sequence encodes CSARGGGTQYF.

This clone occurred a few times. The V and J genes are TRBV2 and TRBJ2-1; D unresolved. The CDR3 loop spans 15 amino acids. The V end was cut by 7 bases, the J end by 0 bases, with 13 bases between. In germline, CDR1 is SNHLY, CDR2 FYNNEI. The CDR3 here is CASNAELSSYNEQFF. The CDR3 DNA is TGTGCCAGCAATGCGGAACTTAGCTCCTACAATGAGCAGTTCTTC.

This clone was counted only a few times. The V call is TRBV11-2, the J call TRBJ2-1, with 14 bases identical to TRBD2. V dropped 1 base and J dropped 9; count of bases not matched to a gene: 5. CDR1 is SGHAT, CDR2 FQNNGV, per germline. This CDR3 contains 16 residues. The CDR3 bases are TGTGCCAGCAGCTTAGTGGGGACTAGCGGGAGTGTTGAGCAGTTCTTC. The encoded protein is CASSLVGTSGSVEQFF.

In DNA form, the CDR3 reads TGTGCCAGCAGTGTTGTGGCTAGGAGCCATGAGCAGTTCTTC. It is translated as CASSVVARSHEQFF. V is TRBV2 and J is TRBJ2-1, with D uncertain. Looked up from germline, CDR1 is SNHLY and CDR2 is FYNNEI. Trimming pared 4 bases from V and 8 bases from J, leaving 15 bases between. There are 14 residues in the CDR3.

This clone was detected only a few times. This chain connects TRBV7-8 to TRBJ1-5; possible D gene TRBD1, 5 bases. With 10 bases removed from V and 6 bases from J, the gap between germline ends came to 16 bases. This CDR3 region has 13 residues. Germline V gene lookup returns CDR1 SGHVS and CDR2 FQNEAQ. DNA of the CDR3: TGTGCCACGGCTTTGGGGCACGGTCAGCCCCAGCATTTT. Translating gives CATALGHGQPQHF. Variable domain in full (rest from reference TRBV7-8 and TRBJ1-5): GAGVSQSPRYKVAKRGQDVALRCDPISGHVSLFWYQQALGQGPEFLTYFQNEAQLDKSGLPSDRFFAERPEGSVSTLKIQRTQQEDSAVYLCATALGHGQPQHFGDGTRLSIL.

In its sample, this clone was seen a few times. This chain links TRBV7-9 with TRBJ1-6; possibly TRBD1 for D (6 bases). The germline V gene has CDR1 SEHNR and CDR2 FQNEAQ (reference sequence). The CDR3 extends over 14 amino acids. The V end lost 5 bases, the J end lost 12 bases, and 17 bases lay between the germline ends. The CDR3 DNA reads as TGTGCCAGCAGCAAACAGGGTAGTGGGGAACCCCTCCACTTT. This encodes CASSKQGSGEPLHF.

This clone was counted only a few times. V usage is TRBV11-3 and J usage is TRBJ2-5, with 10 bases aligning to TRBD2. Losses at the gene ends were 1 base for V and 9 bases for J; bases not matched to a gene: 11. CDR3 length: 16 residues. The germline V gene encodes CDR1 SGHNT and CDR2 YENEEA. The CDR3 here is CASSLVLAGALKAQYF. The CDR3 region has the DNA TGTGCCAGCAGCTTAGTTCTAGCGGGGGCCCTTAAGGCCCAGTACTTC. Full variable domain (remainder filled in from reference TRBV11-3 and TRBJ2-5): EAGVVQSPRYKIIEKKQPVAFWCNPISGHNTLYWYLQNLGQGPELLIRYENEEAVDDSQLPKDRFSAERLKGVDSTLKIQPAELGDSAVYLCASSLVLAGALKAQYFGPGTRLLVL.